These 14 T cell receptor beta chains originate from one sample sequenced in a study of human T cells and chemical hapten exposure. TCRdb passed the RACE reads through MiXCR, listing each CDR3 protein once. The sample gives fewer than 300,000 distinct CDR3 sequences, about 9.4% of which show up once; approximately 2.2% is in the top ten. Stated time point: pre-sensitization, week 0. Treatment indicated: therapeutic diphenylcyclopropenone sensitization with weekly scalp DPC. The sample here was whole blood, taken in connection with sensitization to the hapten diphenylcyclopropenone (DPC). These receptor sequences come from a woman between 40 and 55 years old with alopecia areata. Some clones in this sample may be carry-over from other donors' samples.

CDR3 bases: TGTGCCAGCATTGGGTGGGGGATGAACACTGAAGCTTTCTTT. Protein sequence: CASIGWGMNTEAFF. This sequence joins TRBV28 and TRBJ1-1; TRBD1 might be the D (5 bases). Trimming removed 7 bases from V and 0 bases from J, with 12 bases in between. This CDR3 is built from 14 residues. Per the germline V gene, CDR1 is MDHEN and CDR2 is SYDVKM.

This clonotype was detected many times. The chain joins TRBV7-2 to TRBJ1-5; D is uncertain. Germline CDR1 SGHTA, CDR2 FQGNSA. V gave up 3 bases and J gave up 5 bases, with 8 bases separating them. CDR3 size: 13 residues. In nucleotides, the CDR3 is TGTGCCAGCAGCTTTCAAGTGGATCAGCCCCAGCATTTT. Its translation: CASSFQVDQPQHF. The entire variable domain, with the rest obtained from reference TRBV7-2 and TRBJ1-5, is as follows: GAGVSQSPSNKVTEKGKDVELRCDPISGHTALYWYRQSLGQGLEFLIYFQGNSAPDKSGLPSDRFSAERTGGSVSTLTIQRTQQEDSAVYLCASSFQVDQPQHFGDGTRLSIL.

This clonotype turned up a few times. The chain links TRBV7-8 to TRBJ2-1; tentatively, D is TRBD2 (5 bases). Trimming cost V 4 bases and J 5 bases, with 9 bases left between them. Looked up from germline, CDR1 is SGHVS and CDR2 is FQNEAQ. The CDR3 is 13 amino acids. This CDR3 is CASSSKRNNEQFF. CDR3 nucleotides: TGTGCCAGCAGCTCTAAGCGGAACAATGAGCAGTTCTTC.

This clonotype was detected only a few times. The chain couples TRBV15 to TRBJ2-1; D gene ambiguous. V dropped 0 bases and J dropped 10 bases, with 16 bases sitting between them. The CDR3 is made up of 15 amino acids. Germline V gene data show CDR1 as LNHNV and CDR2 as YYDKDF (reference sequence). The CDR3 DNA reads as TGTGCCACCAGCAGAGATGTGGAAGTACCCCAGGAGCAGTTCTTC. Its translation: CATSRDVEVPQEQFF.

This clonotype was seen many times. The rearrangement joins TRBV6-5 to TRBJ2-5; a weak D match, TRBD1 (5 bases). CDR1 is MNHEY, CDR2 SVGAGI, per germline. The CDR3 totals 12 residues. Trimming removed 4 bases at V and 4 bases at J, with 7 bases between. The DNA of the CDR3 is TGTGCCAGCAGTTCTAGGGGAGAGACCCAGTACTTC. Translating it yields CASSSRGETQYF.

The gene calls are TRBV18 and TRBJ1-2, with 10 bases aligning to TRBD1. CDR3 length: 16 amino acids. Germline CDR1 KGHSH, CDR2 LQKENI. V lost 6 bases, J lost 7 bases, and 14 bases stayed unmatched. The chain's CDR3 is CASSPTGGGKATGYTF. As DNA, the CDR3 is TGTGCCAGCTCCCCGACAGGGGGCGGAAAAGCTACTGGCTACACCTTC.

This clonotype was detected a few times. This chain uses TRBV7-3 with TRBJ2-1; D unclear. The V end lost 4 bases, the J end lost 5 bases, and 12 bases lay between the germline ends. The CDR3 contains 14 residues. Germline V gene sequence: CDR1 SGHTA, CDR2 FQGTGA. DNA for the CDR3: TGTGCCAGCAGCTCCGGGTTGAGTAACAATGAGCAGTTCTTC. Amino acids: CASSSGLSNNEQFF.

The sample holds a few counts of this clonotype. The J gene is TRBJ2-6, the V gene TRBV5-1, with D possibly matching TRBD2 (5 bases). With 4 bases removed from V and 2 bases from J, the gap between germline ends came to 10 bases. This CDR3 spans 15 amino acids. CDR1 and CDR2 (germline): SGHRS, YFSETQ. This CDR3 reads CASSPEDPGANVLTF. The CDR3 DNA reads as TGCGCCAGCAGCCCGGAGGACCCTGGGGCCAACGTCCTGACTTTC.

This clonotype was recorded many times. CDR3: CASSLARNTEAFF. CDR3 in DNA: TGTGCCAGCAGCTTAGCGAGGAACACTGAAGCTTTCTTT. The chain has TRBV11-1 and TRBJ1-1; no clear D gene. This CDR3 region has 13 residues. CDR1 is SGHAT, CDR2 FQDESV, per germline (reference sequence). Trimming removed 0 bases at V and 1 base at J, with 3 bases between.

The CDR3 loop reads CSVDGHDLNTEAFF. The CDR3 region has the DNA TGCAGCGTTGACGGACACGACCTGAACACTGAAGCTTTCTTT. The rearrangement uses TRBV29-1 and TRBJ1-1; D may be TRBD1 (5 bases). Trimming took 3 bases from V and 0 from J, leaving 11 bases between them. The CDR3 covers 14 residues. Germline V gene lookup returns CDR1 SQVTM and CDR2 ANQGSEA.

This clonotype has a handful of counts. The chain couples TRBV28 to TRBJ2-4; TRBD1 agrees at 8 bases. This CDR3 has 17 residues. Germline V gene lookup returns CDR1 MDHEN and CDR2 SYDVKM. V dropped 5 bases and J dropped 0; count of bases not matched to a gene: 9. CDR3 coding DNA: TGTGCCAGCAGTGGGTACAGGGGGGCCTTAGCCAAAAACATTCAGTACTTC. Protein product: CASSGYRGALAKNIQYF.

CDR3 amino acids: CASSVAGLAGEQFF. The DNA of the CDR3 is TGTGCCAGCAGCGTAGCAGGACTAGCCGGTGAGCAGTTCTTC. This chain links TRBV9 with TRBJ2-1; 8 bases are a match to TRBD2. CDR1 is SGDLS and CDR2 is YYNGEE in the germline V gene. This CDR3 is 14 amino acids long. J was trimmed by 9 bases and V by 0 bases; bases with no gene match: 5.

This clonotype turned up a few times. The chain links TRBV20-1 to TRBJ1-3; D perhaps matches TRBD1 (5 bases). The length of the CDR3 is 13 residues. The V gene's germline CDR1 is DFQATT and CDR2 SNEGSKA (reference sequence). CDR3 nucleotides: TGCACCGAAAAAGGGGTTCCTGGAAACACCATATATTTT. Translated: CTEKGVPGNTIYF.

The chain carries TRBV29-1 and TRBJ1-4; D not certain. The CDR3 has 13 residues. The V end lost 1 base, the J end lost 4 bases, and 7 bases lay between the germline ends. Per germline, CDR1 SQVTM and CDR2 ANQGSEA. In nucleotides, the CDR3 is TGCAGCGTTGAAGTACAAGATAATGAAAAACTGTTTTTT. Its protein is CSVEVQDNEKLFF.